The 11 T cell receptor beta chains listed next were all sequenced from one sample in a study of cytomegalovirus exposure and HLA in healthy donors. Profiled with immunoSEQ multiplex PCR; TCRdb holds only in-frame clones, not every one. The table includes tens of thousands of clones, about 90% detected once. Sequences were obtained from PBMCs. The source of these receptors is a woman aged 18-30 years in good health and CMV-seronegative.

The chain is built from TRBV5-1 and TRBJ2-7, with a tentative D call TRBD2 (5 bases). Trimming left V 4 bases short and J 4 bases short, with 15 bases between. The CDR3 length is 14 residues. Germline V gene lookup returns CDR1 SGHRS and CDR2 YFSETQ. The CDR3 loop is CASSHPGELYEQYF. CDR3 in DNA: TGCGCCAGCAGCCACCCCGGGGAACTTTACGAGCAGTACTTC.

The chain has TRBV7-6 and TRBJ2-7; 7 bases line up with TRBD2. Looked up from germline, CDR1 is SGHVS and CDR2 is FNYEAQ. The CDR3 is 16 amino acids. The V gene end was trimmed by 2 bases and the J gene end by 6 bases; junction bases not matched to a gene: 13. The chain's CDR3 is CASSLLSGEAAGEQYF. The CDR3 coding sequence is TGTGCCAGCAGCTTACTAAGCGGGGAGGCCGCCGGCGAGCAGTACTTC.

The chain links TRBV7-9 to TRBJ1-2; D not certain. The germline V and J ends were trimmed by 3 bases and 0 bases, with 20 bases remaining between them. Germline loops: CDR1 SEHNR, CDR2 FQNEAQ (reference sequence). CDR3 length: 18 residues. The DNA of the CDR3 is TGTGCCAGCAGCTTTGACACCGCGGGCCGCCTGGCTAACTATGGCTACACCTTC. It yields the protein CASSFDTAGRLANYGYTF.

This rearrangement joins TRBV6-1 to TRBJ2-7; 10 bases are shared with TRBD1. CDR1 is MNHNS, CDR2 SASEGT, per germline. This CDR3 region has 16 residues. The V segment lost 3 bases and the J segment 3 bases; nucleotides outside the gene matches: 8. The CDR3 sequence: CASSDGGGTGVYEQYF. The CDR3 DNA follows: TGTGCCAGCAGTGATGGTGGTGGGACAGGGGTCTACGAGCAGTACTTC.

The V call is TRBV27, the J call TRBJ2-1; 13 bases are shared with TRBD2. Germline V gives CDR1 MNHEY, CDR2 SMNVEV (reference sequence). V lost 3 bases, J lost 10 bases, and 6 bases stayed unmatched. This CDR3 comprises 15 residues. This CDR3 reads CASSFTSGGAGEQFF. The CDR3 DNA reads TGTGCCAGCAGTTTCACTAGCGGGGGGGCCGGAGAGCAGTTCTTC.

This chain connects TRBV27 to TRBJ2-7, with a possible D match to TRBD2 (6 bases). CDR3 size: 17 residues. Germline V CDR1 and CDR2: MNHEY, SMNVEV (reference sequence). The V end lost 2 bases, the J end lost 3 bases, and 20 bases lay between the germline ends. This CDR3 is CASSLHGARGPGYEQYF. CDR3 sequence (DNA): TGTGCCAGCAGTTTACATGGAGCGCGGGGTCCCGGCTACGAGCAGTACTTC.

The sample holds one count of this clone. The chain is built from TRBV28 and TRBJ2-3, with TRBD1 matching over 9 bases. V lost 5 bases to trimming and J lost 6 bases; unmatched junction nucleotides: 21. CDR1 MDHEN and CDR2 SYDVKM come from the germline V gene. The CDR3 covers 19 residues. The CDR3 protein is CASSTPAGTGSYEVDTQYF. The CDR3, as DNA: TGTGCCAGCAGTACCCCGGCGGGGACAGGGTCTTACGAAGTGGATACGCAGTATTTT.

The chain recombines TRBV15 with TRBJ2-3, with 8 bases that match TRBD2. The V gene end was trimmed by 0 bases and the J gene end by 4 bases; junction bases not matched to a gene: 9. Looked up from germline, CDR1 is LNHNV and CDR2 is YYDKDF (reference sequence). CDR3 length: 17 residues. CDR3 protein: CATSRDRTSFVPDTQYF. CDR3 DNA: TGTGCCACCAGCAGAGATAGGACTAGCTTCGTTCCAGATACGCAGTATTTT. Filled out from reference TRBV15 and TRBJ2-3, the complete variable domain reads DAMVIQNPRYQVTQFGKPVTLSCSQTLNHNVMYWYQQKSSQAPKLLFHYYDKDFNNEADTPDNFQSRRPNTSFCFLDIRSPGLGDTAMYLCATSRDRTSFVPDTQYFGPGTRLTVL.

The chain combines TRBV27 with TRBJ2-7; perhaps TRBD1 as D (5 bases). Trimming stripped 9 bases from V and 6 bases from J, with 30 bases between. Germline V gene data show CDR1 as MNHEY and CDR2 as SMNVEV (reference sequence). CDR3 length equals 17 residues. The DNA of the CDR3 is TGTGCCAGACGGATGAAGCAGGGCGATGTCGACTTTGGCGAGCAGTACTTC. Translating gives CARRMKQGDVDFGEQYF.

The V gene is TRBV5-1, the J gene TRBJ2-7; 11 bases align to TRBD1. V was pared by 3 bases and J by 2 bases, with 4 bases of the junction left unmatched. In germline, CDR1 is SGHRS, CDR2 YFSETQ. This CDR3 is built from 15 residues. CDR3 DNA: TGCGCCAGCAGCTCCGGGACAGGGGGAACCTACGAGCAGTACTTC. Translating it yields CASSSGTGGTYEQYF.

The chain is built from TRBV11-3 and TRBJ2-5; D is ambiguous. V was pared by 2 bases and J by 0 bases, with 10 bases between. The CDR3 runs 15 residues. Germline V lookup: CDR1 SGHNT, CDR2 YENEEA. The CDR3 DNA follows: TGTGCCAGCAGCTTATCTTCACGGTACCAAGAGACCCAGTACTTC. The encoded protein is CASSLSSRYQETQYF.